The present TCR beta chain was sequenced within a study of T cells in Graves' hyperthyroidism and ophthalmopathy. Fresh 10 ml peripheral blood yielded PBMCs. From germline, CDR1 is SGHTA and CDR2 FQGNSA. The CDR3 has 16 residues. Trimming removed 5 bases from V and 9 bases from J; junction bases left unmatched: 11. RNA transcripts served as the template for amplifying TCR beta CDR3 regions. RT-PCR in the first round (using the HTBI primer set) targeted the TCR CDR3. A single record per CDR3 protein comes from TCRdb applying MiXCR to the multiplex PCR reads. This sample carries approximately 430,000 distinct CDR3 sequences, more than 15% of them seen once, and the ten largest clones take less than 15%.

The TCR was taken from a woman aged 18-29 years with Graves' hyperthyroidism. The sequenced sample was blood. V is TRBV7-2 and J is TRBJ2-7, with 15 bases lining up with TRBD2. The CDR3 protein is CASSPQSGLAGGVQYF. For the CDR3, the DNA is TGTGCCAGCAGCCCGCAATCGGGACTAGCGGGGGGTGTGCAGTACTTC.